One and the same sample provided the 8 T cell receptor beta chains below, sequenced in a study of breast tumors, draining lymph nodes, adjacent tissues. Samples came from axillary lymph nodes draining the breast cancer. TCRdb re-called the multiplex PCR reads through MiXCR, storing one row per CDR3 protein. This repertoire shows around 290,000 distinct CDR3 sequences, around 31% found once; its top ten account for approximately 1%. Source material: axillary lymph node tissue. The receptor source for this set is a female donor with breast cancer. Some clones in this sample may be carry-over from other donors' samples.

The genes are TRBV19 and TRBJ1-5; 9 bases map to TRBD1. Germline assignment: CDR1 LNHDA and CDR2 SQIVND (reference sequence). After removal of 3 bases from V and 4 bases from J, the junction contained 7 bases not matched to a gene. This CDR3 spans 16 amino acids. The CDR3 sequence is CASSIQGQGRNQPQHF. DNA for the CDR3: TGTGCCAGTAGTATCCAGGGACAGGGACGAAATCAGCCCCAGCATTTT.

The chain combines TRBV4-2 with TRBJ1-6, with D uncertain. Germline V gives CDR1 LGHNA, CDR2 YNFKEQ. CDR3 length: 14 residues. The ends were cut back, 1 base at V and 7 bases at J, with 8 bases in the middle. This chain's CDR3 is CASSQGRRNSPLHF. DNA of the CDR3: TGTGCCAGCAGCCAAGGACGCAGAAATTCACCCCTCCACTTT.

This clonotype was found many times. This sequence joins TRBV2 and TRBJ2-6, with 9 bases that match TRBD1. V lost 8 bases, J lost 1 base, and 6 bases stayed unmatched. The CDR3 totals 16 residues. Germline V gene data show CDR1 as SNHLY and CDR2 as FYNNEI. The CDR3 sequence is CASVPGQGSGANVLTF. DNA of the CDR3: TGTGCCAGCGTCCCGGGACAGGGATCTGGGGCCAACGTCCTGACTTTC.

This clonotype came up a few times. A much larger clone is a single base away; this may be a read error. The V call is TRBV5-8, the J call TRBJ2-7; D call uncertain. With 1 base removed from V and 5 bases from J, the gap between germline ends came to 13 bases. This CDR3 has 14 residues. Germline V gives CDR1 SGHTS, CDR2 YDEGEE. CDR3 nucleotides: TGTGCCAGCAGCTTGACGGGCACGGGCCACGAGCAGTACTTC. Protein: CASSLTGTGHEQYF.

This clonotype has a handful of counts. A much larger clone lies one base from this, so it may be a read error. The chain couples TRBV5-1 to TRBJ2-5, with 13 bases that match TRBD2. Losses at the gene ends were 5 bases for V and 2 bases for J; bases not matched to a gene: 15. The CDR3 has 19 amino acids. Germline CDR1 reads SGHRS; CDR2 reads YFSETQ. In DNA, the CDR3 is TGCGCCAGCAGTCCACGGACTAGCGGGAGCGCCGTGGTTCAAGAGACCCAGTACTTC. This gives the protein CASSPRTSGSAVVQETQYF.

The chain recombines TRBV9 with TRBJ2-5, with D tentatively TRBD2 (5 bases). This CDR3 has 11 amino acids. V lost 7 bases, J lost 4 bases, and 8 bases lay in between. Per the germline V gene, CDR1 is SGDLS and CDR2 is YYNGEE. CDR3 nucleotides: TGTGCCAGCGGGAGTGGAGAGACCCAGTACTTC. Protein product: CASGSGETQYF.

The J gene is TRBJ1-1, the V gene TRBV7-3; maybe TRBD1 (5 bases). V was pared by 3 bases and J by 2 bases, with 10 bases between. Germline loops: CDR1 SGHTA, CDR2 FQGTGA. This CDR3 is 14 amino acids long. In DNA form, the CDR3 reads TGTGCCAGCAGCTTTGACAGTTATAACACTGAAGCTTTCTTT. Protein sequence: CASSFDSYNTEAFF.

A note on this clonotype: Since a much larger clone is just one base distant, this may be a read error. The rearrangement links TRBV7-2 to TRBJ2-5; TRBD2 matches at 12 bases. This CDR3 comprises 15 residues. Germline values: CDR1 SGHTA, CDR2 FQGNSA. The DNA for the CDR3 is TGTGCCAGCAGTAGACTAGCGGGAGAGGGGGAGACCCAGCACTTC. Amino acids: CASSRLAGEGETQHF.